This paragraph covers one T cell receptor (beta chain) sequence. Its antigen is not yet known. It has no much larger one-base neighbor in the sample; base qualities were not kept. This sample was taken from a study of TIL therapy for anti-PD-1-resistant metastatic lung cancer (dated by TCRdb to the early 2020s). The study in broad terms: Tumors were collected before any PD-1/PD-L1 blockade, after which patients were given nivolumab, and patients who progressed were given lymphodepletion, an infusion of expanded TIL and IL-2. A median non-synonymous tumor mutation burden of approximately 1.4 mutations per megabase was determined across the cohort by whole-exome sequencing. T cell receptor beta sequencing of tumor and peripheral blood was used to follow clonotypes across the tumor, the expanded TIL product and serial blood samples. Most of the cohort had lung adenocarcinoma, including a handful of EGFR-mutant tumors and two ALK-rearranged tumors, and half of the patients were either current or former smokers. A median age of approximately 50 years (range about 35-75) and a median tumor PD-L1 proportion score of 6% were recorded among enrolled patients. Overall results and qualifications from the work: The study protocol defined all tumor marker inferences as exploratory. The cohort was highly selected, including more treatment-naive, never-smoker and oncogene-addicted patients than is typical, which limits generalizability. Clonotypes from the infused TIL partially replaced the baseline peripheral repertoire and then declined over months, and persistence showed no apparent association with response.

TCR beta CDR3 regions were amplified from genomic DNA by bias-controlled multiplex PCR with the immunoSEQ v3 hsTCRB kit. TCR libraries were sequenced on an Illumina NextSeq 500 to 2 million to 2.5 million read pairs for survey level or about 5-6.5 million for deep level. The paper's data handling went like this. Clonality was reported by immunoSEQ Analyzer software, which also assigned V, D and J genes and filtered out non-productive sequences. Repertoires were compared by productive Simpson clonality and by the Morisita overlap index of productive TRB rearrangements between infused TIL and blood. Absolute clonotype counts in blood were estimated by multiplying the lymphocyte count by the CD3+ fraction and by the productive frequency of the clone. Held by TCRdb, this immuneACCESS table contains in-frame sequences only and omits some clones. Under half of the omission traces to an unresolved V gene where checked; the cause of the rest is unknown. V and J calls and clone size come straight from that table; D and trimming were deduced from the DNA. The table for this sample lists 54,000 or so clones; less than 75% of them were counted only once. 1.5% to 2% of the sample goes to the ten largest clones.

The time point tag for this specimen amounts to: pre-treatment sample, taken before nivolumab and TIL therapy. A phase I trial run at two centers enrolled adults with stage 4 NSCLC between 2017 and early 2020. The samples were drawn from an open-label, single-arm phase I trial testing tumor-infiltrating lymphocyte therapy combined with nivolumab in advanced non-small cell lung cancer. Blood mononuclear cells from EDTA tubes were isolated by Ficoll gradient, snap-frozen as pellets, and DNA was extracted with a Qiagen mini-prep kit. CDR3 length: 20 amino acids, cysteine to phenylalanine. Here the CDR3 DNA is all that survives: 60 bases in frame from base 1. The junction shows trimming of 0 bases on V and 5 bases on J, and the gene matches do not reach 14 bases of it. As encoded in the germline V gene, CDR1 is LGHNA while CDR2 is YSLEER.

The sequence came from a person between 25 and 80 years old with non-small cell lung cancer. The V and J segments used are TRBV4-3 and TRBJ2-3; TRBD2 aligns with 13 central bases. Sequencing used blood, obtained at baseline. The DNA sequence reads TGCGCCAGCAGCCAAGAACCCCCTGGCGGACTAGCGGGGGCCGGAGATACGCAGTATTTT. This is translated as CASSQEPPGGLAGAGDTQYF.